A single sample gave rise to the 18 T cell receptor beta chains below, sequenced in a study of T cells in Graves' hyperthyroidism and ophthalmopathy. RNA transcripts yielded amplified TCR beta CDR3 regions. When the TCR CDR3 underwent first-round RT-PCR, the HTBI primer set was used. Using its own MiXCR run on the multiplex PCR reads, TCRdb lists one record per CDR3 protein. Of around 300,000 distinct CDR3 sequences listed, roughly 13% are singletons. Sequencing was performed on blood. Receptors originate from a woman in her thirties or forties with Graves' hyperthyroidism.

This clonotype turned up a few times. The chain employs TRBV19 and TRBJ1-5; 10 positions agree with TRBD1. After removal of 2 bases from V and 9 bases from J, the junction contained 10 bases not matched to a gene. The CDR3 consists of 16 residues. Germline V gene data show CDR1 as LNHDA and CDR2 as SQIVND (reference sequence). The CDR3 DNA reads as TGTGCCAGTAGTATAAGACAGGGGGCCGTATCTGGGCCCCAGCATTTT. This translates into CASSIRQGAVSGPQHF.

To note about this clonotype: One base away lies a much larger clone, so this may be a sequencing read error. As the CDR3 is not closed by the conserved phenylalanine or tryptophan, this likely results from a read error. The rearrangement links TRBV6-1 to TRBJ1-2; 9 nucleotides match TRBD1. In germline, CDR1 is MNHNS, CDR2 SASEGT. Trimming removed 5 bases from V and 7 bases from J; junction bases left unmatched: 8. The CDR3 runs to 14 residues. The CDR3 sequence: CASSRQGGAVGYTL. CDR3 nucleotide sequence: TGTGCCAGCAGTCGACAGGGGGGGGCGGTTGGCTACACCCTC.

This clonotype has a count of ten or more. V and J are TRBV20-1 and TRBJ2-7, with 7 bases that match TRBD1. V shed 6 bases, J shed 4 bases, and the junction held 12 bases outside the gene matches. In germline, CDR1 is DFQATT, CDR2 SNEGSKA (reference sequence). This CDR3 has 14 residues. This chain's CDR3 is CSASKGGFRYEQYF. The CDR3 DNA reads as TGCAGTGCCTCAAAAGGGGGCTTTCGGTACGAGCAGTACTTC.

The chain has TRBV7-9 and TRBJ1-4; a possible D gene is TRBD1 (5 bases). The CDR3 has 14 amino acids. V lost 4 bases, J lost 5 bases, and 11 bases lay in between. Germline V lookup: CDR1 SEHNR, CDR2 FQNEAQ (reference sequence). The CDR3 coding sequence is TGTGCCAGCAGCTCCAGGGAGCCGAATGAAAAACTGTTTTTT. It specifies CASSSREPNEKLFF.

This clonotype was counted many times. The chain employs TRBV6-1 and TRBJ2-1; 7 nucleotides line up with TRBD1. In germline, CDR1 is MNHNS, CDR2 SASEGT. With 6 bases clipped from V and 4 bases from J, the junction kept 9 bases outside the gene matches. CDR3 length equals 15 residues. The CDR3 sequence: CASRIRDSGYNEQFF. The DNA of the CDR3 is TGTGCCAGCAGAATTCGGGACAGTGGGTACAATGAGCAGTTCTTC.

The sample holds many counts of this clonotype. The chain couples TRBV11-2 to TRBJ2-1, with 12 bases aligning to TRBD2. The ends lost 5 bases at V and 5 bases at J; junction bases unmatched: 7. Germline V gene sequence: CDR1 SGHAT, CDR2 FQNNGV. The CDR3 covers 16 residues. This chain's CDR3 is CASSGLAGGPDNEQFF. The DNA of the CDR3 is TGTGCCAGCAGCGGTCTAGCGGGAGGGCCCGACAATGAGCAGTTCTTC.

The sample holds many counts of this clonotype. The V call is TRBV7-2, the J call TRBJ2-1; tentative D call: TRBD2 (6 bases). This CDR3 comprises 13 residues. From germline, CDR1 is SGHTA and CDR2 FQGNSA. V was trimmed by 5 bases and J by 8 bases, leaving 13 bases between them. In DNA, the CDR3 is TGTGCCAGCAGCCCGCGGGGACCATATGAGCAGTTCTTC. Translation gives CASSPRGPYEQFF.

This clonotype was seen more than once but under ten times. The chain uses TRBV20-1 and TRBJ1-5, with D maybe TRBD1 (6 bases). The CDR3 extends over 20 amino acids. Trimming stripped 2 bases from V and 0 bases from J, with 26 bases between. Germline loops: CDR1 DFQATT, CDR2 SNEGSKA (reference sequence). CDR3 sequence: CSARTAPGGIILDSNQPQHF. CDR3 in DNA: TGCAGTGCTAGAACGGCCCCCGGGGGCATAATACTAGATAGCAATCAGCCCCAGCATTTT.

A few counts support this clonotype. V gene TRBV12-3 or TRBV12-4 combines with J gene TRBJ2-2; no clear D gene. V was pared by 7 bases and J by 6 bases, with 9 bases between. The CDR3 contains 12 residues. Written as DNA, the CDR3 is TGTGCCAGCACCTTACTTTCCGGGGAGCTGTTTTTT. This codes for CASTLLSGELFF.

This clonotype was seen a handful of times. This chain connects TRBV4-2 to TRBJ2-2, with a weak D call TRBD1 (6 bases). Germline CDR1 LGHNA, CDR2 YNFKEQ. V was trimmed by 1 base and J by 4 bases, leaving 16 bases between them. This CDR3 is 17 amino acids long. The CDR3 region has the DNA TGTGCCAGCAGCCAAGGGTCGGGCAGGGGCAGCACCGGGGAGCTGTTTTTT. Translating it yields CASSQGSGRGSTGELFF.

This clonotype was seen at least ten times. The CDR3 bases are TGTGCCAGCTCACGATCGGGACAATCCACAGATACGCAGTATTTT. It encodes CASSRSGQSTDTQYF. V gene TRBV18 combines with J gene TRBJ2-3; D might be TRBD1 (6 bases). This CDR3 comprises 15 residues. Germline CDR1 and CDR2: KGHSH and LQKENI. The V end lost 4 bases, the J end lost 2 bases, and 13 bases lay between the germline ends. Full variable domain (missing parts from reference TRBV18 and TRBJ2-3): NAGVMQNPRHLVRRRGQEARLRCSPMKGHSHVYWYRQLPEEGLKFMVYLQKENIIDESGMPKERFSAEFPKEGPSILRIQQVVRGDSAAYFCASSRSGQSTDTQYFGPGTRLTVL.

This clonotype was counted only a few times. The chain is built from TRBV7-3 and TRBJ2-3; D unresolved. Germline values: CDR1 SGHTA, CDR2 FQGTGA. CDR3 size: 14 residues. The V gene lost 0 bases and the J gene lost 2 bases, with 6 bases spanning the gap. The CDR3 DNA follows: TGTGCCAGCAGCTTAACACTTCCCACAGATACGCAGTATTTT. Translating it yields CASSLTLPTDTQYF.

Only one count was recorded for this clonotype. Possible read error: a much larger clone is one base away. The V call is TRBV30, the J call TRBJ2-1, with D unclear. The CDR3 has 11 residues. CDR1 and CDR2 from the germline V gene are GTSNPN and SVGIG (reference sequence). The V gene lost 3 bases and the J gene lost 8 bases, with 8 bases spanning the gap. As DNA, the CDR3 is TGTGCCTGGAGCTTTGGGGATGAGCAGTTCTTC. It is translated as CAWSFGDEQFF.

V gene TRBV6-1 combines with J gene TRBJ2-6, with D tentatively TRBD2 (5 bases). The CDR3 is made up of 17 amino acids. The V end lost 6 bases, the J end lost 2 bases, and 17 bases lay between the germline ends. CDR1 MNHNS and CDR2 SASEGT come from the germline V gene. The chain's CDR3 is CASSEGWGGAGANVLTF. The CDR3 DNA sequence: TGTGCCAGCAGCGAGGGATGGGGTGGGGCTGGGGCCAACGTCCTGACTTTC.

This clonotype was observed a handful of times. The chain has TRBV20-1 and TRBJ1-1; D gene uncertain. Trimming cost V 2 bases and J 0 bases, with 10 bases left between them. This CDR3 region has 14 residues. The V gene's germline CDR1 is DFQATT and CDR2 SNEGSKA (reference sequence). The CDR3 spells CSARPRVMNTEAFF. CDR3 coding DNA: TGCAGTGCTAGACCCCGGGTCATGAACACTGAAGCTTTCTTT.

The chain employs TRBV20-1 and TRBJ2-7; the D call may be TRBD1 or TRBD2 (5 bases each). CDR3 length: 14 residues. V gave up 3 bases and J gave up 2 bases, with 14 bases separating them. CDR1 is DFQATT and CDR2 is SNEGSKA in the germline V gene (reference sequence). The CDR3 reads CSASAYRGTYEQYF. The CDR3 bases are TGCAGTGCTAGCGCATACCGGGGCACCTACGAGCAGTACTTC.

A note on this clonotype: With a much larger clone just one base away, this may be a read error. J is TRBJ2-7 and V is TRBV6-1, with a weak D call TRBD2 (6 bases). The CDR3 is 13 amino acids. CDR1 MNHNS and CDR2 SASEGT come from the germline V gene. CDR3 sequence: CACRHSGSYEQYF. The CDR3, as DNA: TGTGCCTGCAGACATAGCGGCTCCTACGAGCAGTACTTC.

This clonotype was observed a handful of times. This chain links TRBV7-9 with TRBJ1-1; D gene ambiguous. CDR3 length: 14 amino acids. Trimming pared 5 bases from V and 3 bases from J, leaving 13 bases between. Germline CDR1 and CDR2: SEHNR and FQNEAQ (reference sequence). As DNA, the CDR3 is TGTGCCAGCAGCCCCAGGAGATTCGACACTGAAGCTTTCTTT. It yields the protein CASSPRRFDTEAFF.